The 30 T cell receptor beta chains below were found in one sample sequenced in a study of shared clonotypes between healthy human individuals. Profiled with immunoSEQ multiplex PCR; TCRdb holds only in-frame clones, not every one. This sample carries over a million clones, roughly 95% of them seen once, and the ten largest clones take roughly 1.2%. The source material was naive CD4+ T cells sorted from blood. Stated subset: CD45RA+ positively selected. The source is a man aged 30 to 45 in good health.

The sample holds one count of this clone. CDR3 bases: TGTGCCAGCAGCTTATCCGTGGTGGGCACTGAAGCTTTCTTT. Encoded protein: CASSLSVVGTEAFF. J is TRBJ1-1 and V is TRBV7-2; D gene unclear. Germline CDR1 and CDR2: SGHTA and FQGNSA. The V gene lost 2 bases and the J gene lost 4 bases, with 11 bases spanning the gap. This CDR3 has 14 residues.

The chain links TRBV5-4 to TRBJ1-2; D not certain. The CDR3 runs to 14 residues. The V end was cut by 4 bases, the J end by 1 base, with 11 bases between. Germline-derived CDR1 and CDR2 are SGHNT and YYREEE (reference sequence). The CDR3 spells CASSLWLVNYGYTF. The CDR3 DNA reads TGTGCCAGCAGCCTGTGGTTAGTTAACTATGGCTACACCTTC.

J is TRBJ2-1 and V is TRBV5-4; 12 bases agree with TRBD2. The CDR3 covers 14 residues. The junction had 4 bases not matched to a gene; V was cut back by 5 bases and J by 7 bases. Germline V gene data show CDR1 as SGHNT and CDR2 as YYREEE (reference sequence). The CDR3 coding sequence is TGTGCCAGCAGACTAGCGGGAGGTAGTAATGAGCAGTTCTTC. It specifies CASRLAGGSNEQFF. The full variable domain, in which reference TRBV5-4 and TRBJ2-1 provide the parts outside the CDR3, is ETGVTQSPTHLIKTRGQQVTLRCSSQSGHNTVSWYQQALGQGPQFIFQYYREEENGRGNFPPRFSGLQFPNYSSELNVNALELDDSALYLCASRLAGGSNEQFFGPGTRLTVL.

This clone was detected once. The chain recombines TRBV7-8 with TRBJ2-4; 10 nucleotides agree with TRBD2. CDR3 length: 17 amino acids. The V gene's germline CDR1 is SGHVS and CDR2 FQNEAQ. V was pared by 3 bases and J by 3 bases, with 8 bases of the junction left unmatched. The CDR3 spells CASSFSGRTLVKNIQYF. The DNA of the CDR3 is TGTGCCAGCAGCTTTAGCGGGAGGACCCTGGTCAAAAACATTCAGTACTTC.

The chain recombines TRBV2 with TRBJ2-5; no definite D call. Per the germline V gene, CDR1 is SNHLY and CDR2 is FYNNEI. The CDR3 totals 11 residues. V dropped 3 bases and J dropped 7 bases, with 6 bases sitting between them. CDR3 protein: CASSEVGTQYF. In DNA, the CDR3 is TGTGCCAGCAGTGAGGTGGGGACCCAGTACTTC.

The chain recombines TRBV2 with TRBJ1-2; 7 positions agree with TRBD1. The CDR3 spans 12 residues. Germline-derived CDR1 and CDR2 are SNHLY and FYNNEI. J was trimmed by 5 bases and V by 10 bases; bases with no gene match: 7. CDR3 sequence reads: CATGGQPYGYTF. The CDR3, as DNA: TGTGCCACCGGGGGACAGCCGTATGGCTACACCTTC.

This sequence joins TRBV5-5 and TRBJ2-3; 13 bases agree with TRBD2. Trimming removed 4 bases from V and 1 base from J; junction bases left unmatched: 9. CDR1 is SGHKS, CDR2 YYEKEE, per germline (reference sequence). The CDR3 is 18 amino acids. The chain's CDR3 is CASSTGLAGFGGTDTQYF. DNA of the CDR3: TGTGCCAGCAGCACGGGACTAGCGGGATTTGGAGGCACAGATACGCAGTATTTT.

The V call is TRBV18, the J call TRBJ2-5, with D perhaps matching TRBD1 (6 bases). Germline CDR1 is KGHSH and CDR2 is LQKENI. V dropped 4 bases and J dropped 7 bases, with 16 bases sitting between them. The CDR3 loop spans 14 amino acids. CDR3 residues: CASSLSRGDRTQYF. In nucleotides, the CDR3 is TGTGCCAGCTCACTAAGCAGGGGAGACCGGACCCAGTACTTC.

The chain carries TRBV6-5 and TRBJ2-7; a possible D gene is TRBD1 (6 bases). This CDR3 spans 15 amino acids. Germline CDR1 reads MNHEY; CDR2 reads SVGAGI. V lost 10 bases and J 2 bases, leaving 21 bases between the germline ends. CDR3 protein: CANTGGPTQPYEQYF. CDR3 sequence (DNA): TGTGCCAACACTGGGGGCCCGACACAACCCTACGAGCAGTACTTC.

This clone was detected once. The chain uses TRBV6-6 and TRBJ2-7; tentatively, D is TRBD2 (5 bases). Trimming stripped 5 bases from V and 0 bases from J, with 11 bases between. The CDR3 runs 14 residues. Germline V gene lookup returns CDR1 MNHNY and CDR2 SVGAGI (reference sequence). The DNA of the CDR3 is TGTGCCAGCAGTAGCCATGGGAGCTCCTACGAGCAGTACTTC. Protein: CASSSHGSSYEQYF.

The chain carries TRBV18 and TRBJ2-7; the match to TRBD1 covers 7 bases. Germline V CDR1 and CDR2: KGHSH, LQKENI. This CDR3 has 16 residues. V lost 2 bases and J lost 2; bases outside the gene matches: 9. For the CDR3, the DNA is TGTGCCAGCTCACCAAGCCGGGACAGACATACCTACGAGCAGTACTTC. Translated, it gives CASSPSRDRHTYEQYF.

The chain is built from TRBV11-1 and TRBJ1-2; no clear D gene. The CDR3 runs 14 residues. Germline lookup yields CDR1 SGHAT and CDR2 FQDESV (reference sequence). V dropped 5 bases and J dropped 4 bases, with 14 bases sitting between them. DNA of the CDR3: TGTGCCAGCAGCCTTGGGTGGCAGACCTATGGCTACACCTTC. Protein sequence: CASSLGWQTYGYTF.

This chain joins TRBV5-1 and TRBJ2-6; D may match TRBD1 or TRBD2 (5 bases each). This CDR3 has 17 amino acids. The germline V gene has CDR1 SGHRS and CDR2 YFSETQ. V lost 2 bases and J 0 bases, leaving 12 bases between the germline ends. The CDR3 loop reads CASSLGTTASGANVLTF. CDR3 nucleotide sequence: TGCGCCAGCAGCTTAGGGACCACCGCCTCTGGGGCCAACGTCCTGACTTTC.

For this clone: The sample contains more than one DNA sequence encoding this CDR3. The chain has TRBV6-1 and TRBJ2-6; no clear D gene. V lost 4 bases, J lost 1 base, and 2 bases lay in between. Germline CDR1 reads MNHNS; CDR2 reads SASEGT. This CDR3 has 13 residues. Here the CDR3 reads CASSVSGANVLTF. CDR3 in DNA: TGTGCCAGCAGTGTGTCTGGGGCCAACGTCCTGACTTTC.

This chain joins TRBV4-1 and TRBJ2-1; D uncertain. Germline values: CDR1 MGHRA, CDR2 YSYEKL. This CDR3 has 14 residues. The germline V and J ends were trimmed by 2 bases and 7 bases, with 12 bases remaining between them. The CDR3 DNA sequence: TGCGCCAGCAGCCAAACGGAGTCCCTGAATGAGCAGTTCTTC. Translating it yields CASSQTESLNEQFF.

The chain uses TRBV5-4 and TRBJ2-7; 8 nucleotides match TRBD2. V shed 7 bases and J 5 bases; nucleotides not matched to a gene: 8. Looked up from germline, CDR1 is SGHNT and CDR2 is YYREEE (reference sequence). The CDR3 has 13 amino acids. The CDR3 region has the DNA TGTGCCAGCCGGTCCAGCGGGAGCAACGAGCAGTACTTC. This encodes CASRSSGSNEQYF.

J is TRBJ1-1 and V is TRBV6-1; no firm D call. The germline V gene encodes CDR1 MNHNS and CDR2 SASEGT. Deletions cut 1 base from V and 1 base from J, with 13 bases between. The CDR3 runs to 16 residues. The CDR3 DNA is TGTGCCAGCAGTGAAGAGCCGGTAGTCACGAACACTGAAGCTTTCTTT. Its translation is CASSEEPVVTNTEAFF.

The V and J genes are TRBV5-1 and TRBJ2-1; D not resolved. The CDR3 has 17 amino acids. Germline V CDR1 and CDR2: SGHRS, YFSETQ. The V end lost 0 bases, the J end lost 4 bases, and 17 bases lay between the germline ends. DNA for the CDR3: TGCGCCAGCAGCTTGGTTTTAGGATCATCCCTTTACAATGAGCAGTTCTTC. Protein product: CASSLVLGSSLYNEQFF.

V and J are TRBV28 and TRBJ2-7; a possible D gene is TRBD1 (5 bases). The CDR3 extends over 11 amino acids. Germline V CDR1 and CDR2: MDHEN, SYDVKM. V dropped 8 bases and J dropped 4 bases, with 9 bases sitting between them. CDR3 DNA sequence: TGTGCCAGCGTGGCAGGGTACGAGCAGTACTTC. Its translation is CASVAGYEQYF.

The CDR3 here is CASSPAQPQHF. CDR3 DNA sequence: TGTGCCAGCTCACCAGCCCAGCCCCAGCATTTT. The V call is TRBV18, the J call TRBJ1-5; no definite D call. The V end was cut by 2 bases, the J end by 7 bases, with 3 bases between. Germline CDR1 KGHSH, CDR2 LQKENI. The CDR3 contains 11 residues.

V gene TRBV25-1 combines with J gene TRBJ2-3; D is unresolved. V lost 6 bases and J lost 0, with 16 bases in between. Germline CDR1 and CDR2: MGHDK and SYGVNS. CDR3 size: 16 residues. As DNA, the CDR3 is TGTGCCAGCAGGTCGGCTAAACGGGCTAGCACAGATACGCAGTATTTT. Encoded protein: CASRSAKRASTDTQYF.

The rearrangement joins TRBV6-5 to TRBJ1-5; TRBD1 aligns across 7 bases. The CDR3 has 14 residues. Germline CDR1 and CDR2: MNHEY and SVGAGI. With V trimmed by 6 bases and J by 3 bases, 5 bases remained unmatched. The CDR3, as DNA: TGTGCCAGCAGCCGCACAGGGGTCAATCAGCCCCAGCATTTT. Translating it yields CASSRTGVNQPQHF.

The V call is TRBV6-1, the J call TRBJ2-7, with D hard to call. The CDR3 length is 11 residues. The germline V and J ends were trimmed by 2 bases and 4 bases, with 3 bases remaining between them. Germline V lookup: CDR1 MNHNS, CDR2 SASEGT. CDR3 sequence reads: CASSEQYEQYF. For the CDR3, the DNA is TGTGCCAGCAGTGAACAGTACGAGCAGTACTTC.

V usage is TRBV18 and J usage is TRBJ2-5, with D tentatively TRBD1 (6 bases). This CDR3 spans 15 amino acids. The V end lost 0 bases, the J end lost 5 bases, and 13 bases lay between the germline ends. The germline V gene encodes CDR1 KGHSH and CDR2 LQKENI. In DNA form, the CDR3 reads TGTGCCAGCTCACCACCAGGGACACAAGCGGAGACCCAGTACTTC. Translating it yields CASSPPGTQAETQYF. The full variable domain, rest sourced from reference TRBV18 and TRBJ2-5, is NAGVMQNPRHLVRRRGQEARLRCSPMKGHSHVYWYRQLPEEGLKFMVYLQKENIIDESGMPKERFSAEFPKEGPSILRIQQVVRGDSAAYFCASSPPGTQAETQYFGPGTRLLVL.

This clone was seen once. The V call is TRBV6-5, the J call TRBJ2-7; a possible D gene is TRBD2 (6 bases). The CDR3 contains 13 residues. The germline V and J ends were trimmed by 6 bases and 4 bases, with 13 bases remaining between them. The germline gives CDR1 MNHEY, CDR2 SVGAGI. This chain's CDR3 is CASRSPGVYEQYF. CDR3 in DNA: TGTGCCAGCAGGTCCCCGGGGGTGTACGAGCAGTACTTC.

The rearrangement uses TRBV7-6 and TRBJ2-2; no definite D call. CDR1 and CDR2 from the germline V gene are SGHVS and FNYEAQ. The ends were cut back, 0 bases at V and 0 bases at J, with 11 bases in the middle. CDR3 length: 17 amino acids. CDR3 bases: TGTGCCAGCAGCTTAGCGGGTAGGCGGACGAACACCGGGGAGCTGTTTTTT. This sequence encodes CASSLAGRRTNTGELFF. Complete variable domain (other parts from reference TRBV7-6 and TRBJ2-2): GAGVSQSPRYKVTKRGQDVALRCDPISGHVSLYWYRQALGQGPEFLTYFNYEAQQDKSGLPNDRFSAERPEGSISTLTIQRTEQRDSAMYRCASSLAGRRTNTGELFFGEGSRLTVL.

The chain has TRBV18 and TRBJ2-7, with D unclear. CDR1 and CDR2 from the germline V gene are KGHSH and LQKENI. The CDR3 has 15 residues. The germline V and J ends were trimmed by 4 bases and 3 bases, with 16 bases remaining between them. Written as DNA, the CDR3 is TGTGCCAGCTCACGAGGTCTAGACCCCAACTACGAGCAGTACTTC. Translation: CASSRGLDPNYEQYF.

As concerns this clone: Distinct nucleotide sequences in the sample also encode this CDR3. The chain carries TRBV4-1 and TRBJ2-1; the D is unclear. CDR3 length: 12 residues. The germline V gene encodes CDR1 MGHRA and CDR2 YSYEKL. Trimming shortened V by 0 bases and J by 6 bases, and 3 bases separated the two germline ends. In DNA form, the CDR3 reads TGCGCCAGCAGCCAAGATAGCAATGAGCAGTTCTTC. It specifies CASSQDSNEQFF.

This chain joins TRBV4-3 and TRBJ2-7, with D perhaps given as TRBD1 or TRBD2 (5 bases each). Germline assignment: CDR1 LGHNA and CDR2 YSLEER. V lost 2 bases to trimming and J lost 0 bases, with 14 bases between them. The CDR3 contains 16 residues. Here the CDR3 DNA reads TGCGCCAGCAGCCAATACACCCCAGGGAGCTCCTACGAGCAGTACTTC. Residues: CASSQYTPGSSYEQYF.

This clone appeared a single time. V is TRBV4-2 and J is TRBJ2-2, with 8 bases identical to TRBD2. This CDR3 is 15 amino acids long. Germline lookup yields CDR1 LGHNA and CDR2 YNFKEQ. The V gene end was trimmed by 0 bases and the J gene end by 5 bases; junction bases not matched to a gene: 2. The CDR3 region is CASSQDGRGTGELFF. CDR3 DNA sequence: TGTGCCAGCAGCCAAGACGGGAGGGGGACCGGGGAGCTGTTTTTT.